This TCR beta chain emerged from a study of cytomegalovirus exposure and HLA in healthy donors. Study context: HLA-typed donors were the source of around 87 million unique TCRs, which an early data release held.

The PCR employed 60 Vbeta primers together with 13 Jbeta primers. Measured with immunoSEQ multiplex PCR; TCRdb has only the in-frame clones, and not every one. The sample consists of 85,000 to 95,000 clones, over 70% of them appearing once. Details on this clone: Its antigen is as yet unknown.

Study outcomes and limitations: Later analysis revealed greater clonal expansion in HLA-associated TCR beta chains than in equally common others.

This receptor was identified in a man younger than 40 in good health and CMV-seropositive. Sequenced: PBMCs.

The CDR3 spells CASSSRGGDYEQYF. In DNA form, the CDR3 reads TGTGCCAGCAGTTCTAGAGGGGGTGATTACGAGCAGTACTTC. The chain couples TRBV27 to TRBJ2-7; D perhaps matches TRBD1 (6 bases). CDR3 length: 14 amino acids. Germline CDR1 MNHEY, CDR2 SMNVEV (reference sequence). The V gene lost 4 bases and the J gene lost 4 bases, with 14 bases spanning the gap.